This T cell receptor (beta chain) was obtained from a study of blood T cell repertoires in COVID-19. This CDR3 has 15 residues. CDR1 and CDR2 from the germline V gene are LNHDA and SQIVND (reference sequence). V lost 5 bases, J lost 1 base, and 5 bases stayed unmatched. The method was immunoSEQ multiplex PCR; TCRdb's version includes in-frame clones alone and lacks a portion of them. The sample yields approximately 130,000 clones, around 83% seen once. Assignments of participants to cohorts depended upon their own reported clinical history. The sample consisted of PBMCs or T cells enriched from blood (not recorded which). The sequence came from a man aged 25 to 40 who had recovered from COVID-19. This chain joins TRBV19 and TRBJ2-7; 10 bases align to TRBD1. CDR3 sequence: CASSGWGQGSYEQYF. CDR3 in DNA: TGTGCCAGTAGTGGGTGGGGACAGGGGTCCTACGAGCAGTACTTC.